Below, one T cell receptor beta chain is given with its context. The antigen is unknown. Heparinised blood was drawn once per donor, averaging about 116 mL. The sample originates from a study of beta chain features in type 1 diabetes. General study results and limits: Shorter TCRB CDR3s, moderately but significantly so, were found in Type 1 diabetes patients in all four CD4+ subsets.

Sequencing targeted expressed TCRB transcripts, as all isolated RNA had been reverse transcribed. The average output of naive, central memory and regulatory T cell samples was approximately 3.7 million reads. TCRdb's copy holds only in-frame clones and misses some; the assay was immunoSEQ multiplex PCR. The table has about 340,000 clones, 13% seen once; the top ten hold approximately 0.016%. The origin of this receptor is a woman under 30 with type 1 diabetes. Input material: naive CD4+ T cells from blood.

CDR3 sequence (DNA): TGTGCCAGCAGTTCCCCGGGGGGGACTAGCGGGAGTTCCTACAATGAGCAGTTCTTC. Translating it yields CASSSPGGTSGSSYNEQFF. V gene TRBV28 combines with J gene TRBJ2-1, with 14 positions matching TRBD2. This CDR3 spans 19 amino acids. J lost 1 base, V lost 4 bases, and 9 bases had no gene match. Germline CDR1 is MDHEN and CDR2 is SYDVKM.